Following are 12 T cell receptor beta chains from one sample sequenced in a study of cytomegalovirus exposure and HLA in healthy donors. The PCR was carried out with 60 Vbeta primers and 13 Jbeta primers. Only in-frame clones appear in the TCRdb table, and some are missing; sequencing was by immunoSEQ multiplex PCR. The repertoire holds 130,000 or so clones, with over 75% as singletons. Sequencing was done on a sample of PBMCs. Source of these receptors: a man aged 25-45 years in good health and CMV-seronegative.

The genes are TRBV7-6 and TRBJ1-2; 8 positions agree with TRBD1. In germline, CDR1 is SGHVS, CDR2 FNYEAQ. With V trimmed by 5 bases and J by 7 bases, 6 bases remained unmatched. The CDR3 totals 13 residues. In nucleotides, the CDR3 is TGTGCCAGCAGCCATGCGACAGGGGTTGGCTACACCTTC. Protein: CASSHATGVGYTF.

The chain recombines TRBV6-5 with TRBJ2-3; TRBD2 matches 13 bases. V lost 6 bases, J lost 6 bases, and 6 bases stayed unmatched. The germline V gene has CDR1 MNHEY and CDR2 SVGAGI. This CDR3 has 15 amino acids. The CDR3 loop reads CASRRLAGGFDTQYF. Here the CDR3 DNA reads TGTGCCAGCAGACGACTAGCGGGGGGCTTTGATACGCAGTATTTT.

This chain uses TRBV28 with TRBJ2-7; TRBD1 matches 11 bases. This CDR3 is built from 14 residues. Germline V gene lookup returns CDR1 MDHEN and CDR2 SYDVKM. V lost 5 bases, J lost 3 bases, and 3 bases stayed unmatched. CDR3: CASSKGTGGYEQYF. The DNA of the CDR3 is TGTGCCAGCAGTAAGGGGACAGGGGGCTACGAGCAGTACTTC.

CDR3: CASIMDSRASNSPLHF. The CDR3 region has the DNA TGTGCCAGCATTATGGACAGTAGGGCGAGTAATTCACCCCTCCACTTT. This sequence joins TRBV2 and TRBJ1-6; D might be TRBD1 (6 bases). Germline assignment: CDR1 SNHLY and CDR2 FYNNEI. The CDR3 loop spans 16 amino acids. Trimming cost V 7 bases and J 6 bases, with 19 bases left between them.

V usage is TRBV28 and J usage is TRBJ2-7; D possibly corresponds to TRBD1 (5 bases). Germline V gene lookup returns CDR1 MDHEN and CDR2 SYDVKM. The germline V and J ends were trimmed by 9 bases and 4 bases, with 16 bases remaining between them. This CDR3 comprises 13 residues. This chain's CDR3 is CASWQGLRYEQYF. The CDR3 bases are TGTGCCAGTTGGCAGGGTTTGAGGTACGAGCAGTACTTC.

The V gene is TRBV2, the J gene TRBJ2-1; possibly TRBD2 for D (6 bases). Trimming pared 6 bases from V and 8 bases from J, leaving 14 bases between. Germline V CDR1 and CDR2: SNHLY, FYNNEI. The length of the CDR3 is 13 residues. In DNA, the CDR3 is TGTGCCAGCAGCCGGACTACCCGTTATGAGCAGTTCTTC. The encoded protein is CASSRTTRYEQFF.

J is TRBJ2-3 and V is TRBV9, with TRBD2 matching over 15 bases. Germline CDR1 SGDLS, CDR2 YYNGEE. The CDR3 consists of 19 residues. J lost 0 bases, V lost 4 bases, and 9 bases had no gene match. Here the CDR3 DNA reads TGTGCCAGCAGCCCACGAGGACTAGCGGGAGGGCTGAGCACAGATACGCAGTATTTT. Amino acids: CASSPRGLAGGLSTDTQYF.

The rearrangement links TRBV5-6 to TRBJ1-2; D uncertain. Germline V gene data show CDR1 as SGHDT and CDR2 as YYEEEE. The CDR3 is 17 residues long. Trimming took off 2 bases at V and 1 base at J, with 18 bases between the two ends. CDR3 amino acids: CASSFPNIRRDNYGYTF. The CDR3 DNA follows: TGTGCCAGCAGCTTCCCTAACATACGACGGGATAACTATGGCTACACCTTC.

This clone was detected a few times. In DNA form, the CDR3 reads TGTGCCAGCTACGACTTAGCGGGAGGGCAAGAGACCCAGTACTTC. It yields the protein CASYDLAGGQETQYF. The rearrangement links TRBV5-4 to TRBJ2-5, with TRBD2 identical over 11 bases. V gave up 7 bases and J gave up 2 bases; unmatched junction bases: 7. The CDR3 length is 15 residues. Germline loops: CDR1 SGHNT, CDR2 YYREEE (reference sequence).

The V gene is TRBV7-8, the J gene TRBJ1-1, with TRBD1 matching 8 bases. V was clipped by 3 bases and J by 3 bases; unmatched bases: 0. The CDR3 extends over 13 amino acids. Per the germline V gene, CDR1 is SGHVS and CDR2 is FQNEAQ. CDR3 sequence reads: CASSLDRDTEAFF. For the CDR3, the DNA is TGTGCCAGCAGCTTGGACAGGGACACTGAAGCTTTCTTT.

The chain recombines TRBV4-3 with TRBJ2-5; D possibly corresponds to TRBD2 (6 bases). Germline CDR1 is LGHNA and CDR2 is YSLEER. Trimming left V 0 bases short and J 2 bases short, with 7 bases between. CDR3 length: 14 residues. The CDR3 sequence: CASSQDGLQETQYF. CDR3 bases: TGCGCCAGCAGCCAAGATGGACTACAAGAGACCCAGTACTTC.

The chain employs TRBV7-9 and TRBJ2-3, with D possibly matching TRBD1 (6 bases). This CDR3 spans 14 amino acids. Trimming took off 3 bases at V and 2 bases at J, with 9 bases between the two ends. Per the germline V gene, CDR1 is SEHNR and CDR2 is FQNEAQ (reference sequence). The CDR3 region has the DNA TGTGCCAGCAGCTTTGACAGGTTCACAGATACGCAGTATTTT. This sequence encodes CASSFDRFTDTQYF.